The TCR beta chain described here comes from a study of human T cells and chemical hapten exposure. Overall study: Among samples, TCR yields varied mainly because of small differences in pooled library volume.

Germline V CDR1 and CDR2: SSHAT, FNYEAQ (reference sequence). CDR3 length equals 16 residues. In TCRdb, the RACE reads were re-called with MiXCR into one record per CDR3 protein. The sample records fewer than 200,000 distinct CDR3 sequences, 20% to 25% being singletons. The time point was: patch test 1, 2 weeks after DPC sensitization. Noted treatment: therapeutic diphenylcyclopropenone sensitization with weekly scalp DPC. About this clonotype itself: Its ends do not fully match the called genes, so a read error is possible.

The clonotype originates from a woman aged 50 to 60 with alopecia areata. Some clones in this sample may be carry-over from other donors' samples. The starting material was whole blood, obtained in connection with sensitization to the hapten diphenylcyclopropenone (DPC). V and J are TRBV7-7 and TRBJ2-7, with 7 bases aligning to TRBD2. The CDR3: CASSLVAGAQTYEQYF. The CDR3 DNA reads as TGTGCTAGCAGCTTAGTGGCGGGAGCGCAAACCTACGAGCAGTACTTC.